This TCR beta chain was profiled in a study of blood T cells in healthy people across ages. Around 10 milliliters of peripheral blood were drawn from each donor. Sample-barcoded 5' priming and a J-beta primer mix drove a second PCR of roughly 7 to 11 cycles. Via MiXCR, TCRdb re-called the 5' RACE reads, giving one row per CDR3 protein. This table has about 730,000 distinct CDR3 sequences, 35% to 45% appearing once. The CDR3 has 15 amino acids. Trimming removed 5 bases from V and 0 bases from J, with 11 bases in between. The chain is built from TRBV12-3 or TRBV12-4 and TRBJ2-1, with D possibly TRBD2 on 6 matching bases. This sequence was found in a woman between 55 and 75 years old in good health. Sequenced input: blood. CDR3 coding DNA: TGTGCCAGCAGTAAGGGACTGATCTCCTACAATGAGCAGTTCTTC. Its translation: CASSKGLISYNEQFF.